Following are 25 T cell receptor beta chains from one sample sequenced in a study of cytomegalovirus exposure and HLA in healthy donors. Generated by immunoSEQ multiplex PCR, the TCRdb table keeps only in-frame clones and is missing some. The sample lists about 88,000 clones, around 82% occurring once. Material for sequencing was PBMCs. The receptors were sampled from a woman younger than 35 in good health and CMV-seropositive.

This clone has only one observation. The chain uses TRBV6-1 and TRBJ2-1, with TRBD1 as a possible D gene (5 bases). V was shortened by 3 bases and J by 7 bases, with 10 bases between the two germline ends. This CDR3 is built from 13 residues. The germline V gene has CDR1 MNHNS and CDR2 SASEGT. CDR3 sequence reads: CASSDREGNEQFF. The CDR3 DNA reads TGTGCCAGCAGTGACAGGGAAGGTAATGAGCAGTTCTTC.

The V gene is TRBV2, the J gene TRBJ1-2; D is perhaps TRBD1 (6 bases). The V end lost 6 bases, the J end lost 7 bases, and 15 bases lay between the germline ends. The CDR3 loop spans 13 amino acids. Germline V CDR1 and CDR2: SNHLY, FYNNEI. CDR3 region: CASSVQGEGGYTF. In nucleotides, the CDR3 is TGTGCCAGCAGCGTACAGGGCGAGGGTGGCTACACCTTC.

The chain combines TRBV5-1 with TRBJ2-5; perhaps TRBD1 as D (6 bases). Trimming pared 7 bases from V and 2 bases from J, leaving 15 bases between. CDR3 length equals 14 residues. CDR1 is SGHRS and CDR2 is YFSETQ in the germline V gene. CDR3 nucleotides: TGCGCCAGCGCTACTGGGGGCACACAAGAGACCCAGTACTTC. Translated, it gives CASATGGTQETQYF.

The J gene is TRBJ2-5, the V gene TRBV7-3; 8 nucleotides agree with TRBD1. The V gene end was trimmed by 5 bases and the J gene end by 7 bases; junction bases not matched to a gene: 12. The CDR3 spans 15 residues. Looked up from germline, CDR1 is SGHTA and CDR2 is FQGTGA. This CDR3 is CASSPTGALGGTQYF. DNA of the CDR3: TGTGCCAGCAGCCCGACAGGGGCACTAGGGGGGACCCAGTACTTC.

The chain employs TRBV11-1 and TRBJ1-1; D uncertain. Trimming shortened V by 6 bases and J by 2 bases, and 13 bases separated the two germline ends. CDR3 length: 14 amino acids. The germline V gene encodes CDR1 SGHAT and CDR2 FQDESV (reference sequence). The CDR3 sequence is CASSSWFLNTEAFF. Here the CDR3 DNA reads TGTGCCAGCAGTAGCTGGTTTCTTAACACTGAAGCTTTCTTT.

The rearrangement joins TRBV11-2 to TRBJ1-2; tentative D call: TRBD1 (6 bases). V was pared by 5 bases and J by 8 bases, with 18 bases between. CDR3 length: 14 amino acids. Germline-derived CDR1 and CDR2 are SGHAT and FQNNGV. CDR3: CASSASQGSDGYTF. Written as DNA, the CDR3 is TGTGCCAGCAGCGCAAGTCAGGGGTCAGACGGCTACACCTTC.

The chain joins TRBV7-9 to TRBJ2-3; TRBD1 might be the D (6 bases). V lost 9 bases and J lost 4, with 17 bases in between. CDR3 length: 14 residues. Germline CDR1 is SEHNR and CDR2 is FQNEAQ (reference sequence). DNA for the CDR3: TGTGCCAGTAACGAGGGACATAGGGCAGATACGCAGTATTTT. This translates into CASNEGHRADTQYF.

This clone was seen a single time. The chain uses TRBV6-6 and TRBJ2-7, with a weak D call TRBD1 (6 bases). In germline, CDR1 is MNHNY, CDR2 SVGAGI (reference sequence). V dropped 6 bases and J dropped 2 bases, with 14 bases sitting between them. The CDR3 is 14 residues long. CDR3: CASSSLGGTYEQYF. The DNA for the CDR3 is TGTGCCAGCAGCTCATTAGGGGGAACCTACGAGCAGTACTTC.

The rearrangement uses TRBV14 and TRBJ1-2; TRBD1 matches 9 bases. After removal of 6 bases from V and 3 bases from J, the junction contained 5 bases not matched to a gene. Germline V gene lookup returns CDR1 SGHDN and CDR2 FVKESK. The CDR3 loop spans 14 amino acids. The CDR3 coding sequence is TGTGCCAGCAGTCTTTGGACAGGGGACTATGGCTACACCTTC. This translates into CASSLWTGDYGYTF. Full variable domain (remainder filled in from reference TRBV14 and TRBJ1-2): EAGVTQFPSHSVIEKGQTVTLRCDPISGHDNLYWYRRVMGKEIKFLLHFVKESKQDESGMPNNRFLAERTGGTYSTLKVQPAELEDSGVYFCASSLWTGDYGYTFGSGTRLTVV.

This clone was counted between two and nine times. V is TRBV6-5 and J is TRBJ1-6; D is possibly TRBD1 (5 bases). Germline assignment: CDR1 MNHEY and CDR2 SVGAGI. Trimming pared 4 bases from V and 9 bases from J, leaving 13 bases between. This CDR3 comprises 14 residues. CDR3 residues: CASSSDSEVSPLHF. CDR3 sequence (DNA): TGTGCCAGCAGTTCCGACAGTGAGGTTTCACCCCTCCACTTT.

This clone was counted a single time. The rearrangement joins TRBV5-1 to TRBJ2-5; TRBD2 agrees at 10 bases. Germline V gives CDR1 SGHRS, CDR2 YFSETQ. The CDR3 is made up of 15 amino acids. With V trimmed by 6 bases and J by 5 bases, 10 bases remained unmatched. DNA for the CDR3: TGCGCCAGCACCCTGGGAACTAGCGGGGAGGAGACCCAGTACTTC. Amino acid sequence: CASTLGTSGEETQYF.

The CDR3 sequence: CASSASRDRGETEAFF. Here the CDR3 DNA reads TGTGCCAGCAGCGCATCCCGGGACAGGGGAGAGACTGAAGCTTTCTTT. J is TRBJ1-1 and V is TRBV9; 10 nucleotides match TRBD1. This CDR3 comprises 16 residues. V was clipped by 3 bases and J by 5 bases; unmatched bases: 10. The germline gives CDR1 SGDLS, CDR2 YYNGEE.

This chain uses TRBV19 with TRBJ1-2, with no clear D. This CDR3 spans 16 amino acids. Germline V gene data show CDR1 as LNHDA and CDR2 as SQIVND (reference sequence). V lost 3 bases, J lost 2 bases, and 16 bases lay in between. In DNA form, the CDR3 reads TGTGCCAGTAGTATTGAGTTAGGAGGGAGCAACTATGGCTACACCTTC. It translates to CASSIELGGSNYGYTF.

The rearrangement joins TRBV11-2 to TRBJ1-2, with D perhaps matching TRBD1 (5 bases). This CDR3 is built from 13 residues. CDR1 is SGHAT and CDR2 is FQNNGV in the germline V gene. Trimming shortened V by 0 bases and J by 9 bases, and 11 bases separated the two germline ends. The CDR3 protein is CASSLDRQGSYTF. The CDR3, as DNA: TGTGCCAGCAGCTTAGATCGGCAGGGAAGCTACACCTTC. The complete variable domain, with remaining parts taken from reference TRBV11-2 and TRBJ1-2, reads EAGVAQSPRYKIIEKRQSVAFWCNPISGHATLYWYQQILGQGPKLLIQFQNNGVVDDSQLPKDRFSAERLKGVDSTLKIQPAKLEDSAVYLCASSLDRQGSYTFGSGTRLTVV.

This clone has only a few counts. The same CDR3 is also encoded by other DNA sequences in this sample. The chain joins TRBV6-5 to TRBJ2-3; TRBD1 agrees at 7 bases. The CDR3 consists of 15 residues. The trim removed 0 bases at V and 3 bases at J, leaving 3 bases unmatched. Per germline, CDR1 MNHEY and CDR2 SVGAGI. CDR3 amino acids: CASSYSRQGTDTQYF. The CDR3 DNA is TGTGCCAGCAGTTACTCCCGACAGGGAACAGATACGCAGTATTTT.

V and J are TRBV18 and TRBJ1-2; TRBD1 agrees at 11 bases. This CDR3 is built from 15 residues. The germline CDR1 and CDR2 sequences are KGHSH and LQKENI. J was trimmed by 2 bases and V by 4 bases; bases with no gene match: 3. CDR3 sequence (DNA): TGTGCCAGCTCACTCCGGACAGGGGGCAACTATGGCTACACCTTC. Its translation is CASSLRTGGNYGYTF.

V usage is TRBV27 and J usage is TRBJ1-6; the D gene is possibly TRBD1 (6 bases). This CDR3 comprises 15 residues. The germline CDR1 and CDR2 sequences are MNHEY and SMNVEV (reference sequence). V dropped 3 bases and J dropped 6 bases, with 12 bases sitting between them. CDR3 region: CASSLGGASNSPLHF. The CDR3 bases are TGTGCCAGCAGTTTGGGGGGGGCGTCTAATTCACCCCTCCACTTT.

This clone was detected only a few times. The DNA for the CDR3 is TGTGCCAGCAGCTTACCGGACACCTATGGCTACACCTTC. Translated, it gives CASSLPDTYGYTF. The chain combines TRBV7-9 with TRBJ1-2; D is possibly TRBD1 (5 bases). The V end lost 2 bases, the J end lost 4 bases, and 8 bases lay between the germline ends. The CDR3 is 13 amino acids. Per germline, CDR1 SEHNR and CDR2 FQNEAQ (reference sequence).

The chain is built from TRBV28 and TRBJ2-6; 7 nucleotides line up with TRBD1. This CDR3 spans 15 amino acids. J lost 0 bases, V lost 5 bases, and 1 base had no gene match. The germline CDR1 and CDR2 sequences are MDHEN and SYDVKM. CDR3 sequence: CASSRDSSGANVLTF. CDR3 DNA: TGTGCCAGCAGTCGGGACAGCTCTGGGGCCAACGTCCTGACTTTC.

The gene calls are TRBV5-5 and TRBJ2-2; D is possibly TRBD2 (5 bases). The CDR3 consists of 15 residues. V was shortened by 5 bases and J by 4 bases, with 15 bases between the two germline ends. CDR1 SGHKS and CDR2 YYEKEE come from the germline V gene (reference sequence). Here the CDR3 DNA reads TGTGCCAGCAGAACCGCCGGGATAGGCACCGGGGAGCTGTTTTTT. This translates into CASRTAGIGTGELFF.

V usage is TRBV5-4 and J usage is TRBJ1-2; TRBD1 agrees at 7 bases. Germline V gives CDR1 SGHNT, CDR2 YYREEE (reference sequence). The J segment lost 5 bases and the V segment lost 4 bases, leaving 5 bases of the junction unmatched. The CDR3 has 13 residues. The CDR3 region is CASSIGQEYGYTF. The CDR3 nucleotides read TGTGCCAGCAGCATAGGACAGGAGTATGGCTACACCTTC. Full variable domain (rest looked up from reference TRBV5-4 and TRBJ1-2): ETGVTQSPTHLIKTRGQQVTLRCSSQSGHNTVSWYQQALGQGPQFIFQYYREEENGRGNFPPRFSGLQFPNYSSELNVNALELDDSALYLCASSIGQEYGYTFGSGTRLTVV.

The rearrangement joins TRBV6-4 to TRBJ1-2; a possible D gene is TRBD1 (6 bases). Trimming shortened V by 6 bases and J by 3 bases, and 20 bases separated the two germline ends. Germline V CDR1 and CDR2: MRHNA, SNTAGT. CDR3 length: 16 amino acids. CDR3 in amino acids: CASRETPGHADYGYTF. The CDR3 DNA is TGTGCCAGCAGAGAAACCCCGGGACACGCAGACTATGGCTACACCTTC.

The chain recombines TRBV7-2 with TRBJ1-4; possible D gene TRBD1, 5 bases. The germline V gene encodes CDR1 SGHTA and CDR2 FQGNSA. The CDR3 totals 16 residues. Trimming left V 5 bases short and J 8 bases short, with 21 bases between. The CDR3 loop reads CASSPQDSGFPEKLFF. DNA for the CDR3: TGTGCCAGCAGCCCACAAGATTCAGGGTTTCCGGAAAAACTGTTTTTT.

The sample holds one count of this clone. The chain combines TRBV6-1 with TRBJ2-1; weak D call: TRBD2 (5 bases). CDR3 length: 15 residues. CDR1 MNHNS and CDR2 SASEGT come from the germline V gene. V lost 0 bases and J lost 2, with 8 bases in between. CDR3 DNA: TGTGCCAGCAGTGAAGCCAGCGGAACCTACAATGAGCAGTTCTTC. As protein: CASSEASGTYNEQFF.

The V gene is TRBV5-8, the J gene TRBJ2-1, with a tentative D call TRBD2 (6 bases). With 2 bases removed from V and 5 bases from J, the gap between germline ends came to 11 bases. The CDR3 is made up of 14 amino acids. Germline CDR1 SGHTS, CDR2 YDEGEE. DNA of the CDR3: TGTGCCAGCAGCTTCGGGGAGGTCGACAATGAGCAGTTCTTC. The encoded protein is CASSFGEVDNEQFF. Full variable domain (outside the CDR3, taken from reference TRBV5-8 and TRBJ2-1): EAGVTQSPTHLIKTRGQQATLRCSPISGHTSVYWYQQALGLGLQFLLWYDEGEERNRGNFPPRFSGRQFPNYSSELNVNALELEDSALYLCASSFGEVDNEQFFGPGTRLTVL.